These T cell receptor beta chains were read from a single sample in a study of beta chain features in type 1 diabetes. The data were produced by immunoSEQ multiplex PCR, yet TCRdb's version contains in-frame clones alone and is incomplete. This table holds 300,000 to 400,000 clones, more than 9.5% found once. Sample: naive CD4+ T cells from blood. These receptor sequences come from a woman under 40 in good health. CDR3s include the opening cysteine and the closing phenylalanine or tryptophan. A D gene is named only where the DNA matches it firmly. Not all rows give a size; the values are once, few, many and, for expanded clones, a class.

D gene	V gene	clone size	J gene	CDR3 protein	CDR3 DNA
TRBD1	TRBV29-1	NA	TRBJ2-1	CSAQGYRGNEQFF	TGCAGCGCCCAGGGTTACAGGGGCAATGAGCAGTTCTTC
TRBD2	TRBV28	few	TRBJ2-7	CASRSQLAGATYEQYF	TGTGCCAGCAGGTCCCAATTAGCGGGAGCGACTTACGAGCAGTACTTC
NA	TRBV19	few	TRBJ2-6	CASRALTASGANVLTF	TGTGCCAGTAGGGCACTGACAGCTTCTGGGGCCAACGTCCTGACTTTC
TRBD1	TRBV4-3	NA	TRBJ1-2	CASSQDLRGLLYGYTF	TGCGCCAGCAGCCAAGATCTCAGGGGGCTCCTCTATGGCTACACCTTC
NA	TRBV5-1	NA	TRBJ2-3	CASSYPRDRTDTQYF	TGCGCCAGCAGCTATCCGCGGGATAGAACAGATACGCAGTATTTT
TRBD1	TRBV9	few	TRBJ2-3	CASSPRGTTDTQYF	TGTGCCAGCAGCCCCAGGGGGACCACAGATACGCAGTATTTT
NA	TRBV9	NA	TRBJ2-3	CASSVGRGAQYF	TGTGCCAGCAGCGTTGGTCGAGGCGCGCAGTATTTT
NA	TRBV6-5	NA	TRBJ2-1	CASSYASSYYNEQFF	TGTGCCAGCAGTTATGCGTCTAGCTACTACAATGAGCAGTTCTTC
TRBD2	TRBV28	few	TRBJ2-3	CASSRLAGEIDTQYF	TGTGCCAGCAGTAGACTAGCGGGAGAGATAGATACGCAGTATTTT
NA	TRBV28	NA	TRBJ2-7	CASSPGVGDEQYF	TGTGCCAGCAGCCCAGGGGTAGGAGACGAGCAGTACTTC
NA	TRBV7-8	NA	TRBJ1-1	CASSSRGYYGEAFF	TGTGCCAGCAGCTCAAGGGGTTACTATGGTGAAGCTTTCTTT
NA	TRBV28	few	TRBJ1-2	CASNTVYGYTF	TGTGCCAGCAATACGGTCTATGGCTACACCTTC
TRBD2	TRBV27	NA	TRBJ2-5	CASRGLAAPQETQYF	TGTGCCAGCAGGGGCCTAGCGGCCCCACAAGAGACCCAGTACTTC
TRBD2	TRBV2	NA	TRBJ2-1	CASSEYAPGGLAGGDNEQFF	TGTGCCAGCAGTGAATACGCGCCGGGGGGTCTAGCGGGAGGCGACAATGAGCAGTTCTTC
TRBD2	TRBV11-2	NA	TRBJ2-5	CASTAGGANQETQYF	TGTGCCAGCACCGCGGGAGGCGCAAATCAAGAGACCCAGTACTTC
TRBD2	TRBV29-1	few	TRBJ2-1	CSVEDRASGGPDEQFF	TGCAGCGTTGAAGATCGGGCTAGCGGGGGGCCCGATGAGCAGTTCTTC
NA	TRBV30	NA	TRBJ2-7	CAWTTGELYEQYF	TGTGCCTGGACGACAGGCGAACTCTACGAGCAGTACTTC
NA	TRBV7-9	NA	TRBJ2-7	CASSLALVNEQYF	TGTGCCAGCAGCTTAGCCCTAGTCAACGAGCAGTACTTC
NA	TRBV21-1	few	TRBJ1-4	CASRLGGARGKLFF	TGTGCCAGCAGACTGGGAGGGGCCCGGGGGAAACTGTTTTTT
NA	TRBV6-5	few	TRBJ1-5	CASKAGAGQPQHF	TGTGCCAGCAAAGCAGGGGCGGGCCAGCCCCAGCATTTT
TRBD1	TRBV30	NA	TRBJ1-5	CAWSVSAWTGSIGQPQHF	TGTGCCTGGAGTGTTTCCGCCTGGACAGGGTCGATAGGACAGCCCCAGCATTTT
NA	TRBV7-6	NA	TRBJ2-5	CASSLGSRYQETQYF	TGTGCCAGCAGCTTAGGTAGTCGGTATCAAGAGACCCAGTACTTC
NA	TRBV19	few	TRBJ2-5	CASSIPRNGQETQYF	TGTGCCAGTAGTATCCCCAGGAACGGACAAGAGACCCAGTACTTC
TRBD1	TRBV7-2	NA	TRBJ2-1	CASRPQQGPAREQFF	TGTGCCAGCAGGCCTCAACAGGGGCCCGCGAGGGAGCAGTTCTTC
TRBD1	TRBV4-3	few	TRBJ2-7	CASSQEGGQGNYEQYF	TGCGCCAGCAGCCAAGAAGGGGGACAGGGGAACTACGAGCAGTACTTC
NA	TRBV29-1	few	TRBJ2-6	CSVEDRRSGANVLTF	TGCAGCGTTGAAGATAGGCGGTCTGGGGCCAACGTCCTGACTTTC
NA	TRBV7-3	NA	TRBJ2-3	CASSLLSGSTDTQYF	TGTGCCAGCAGCTTACTTAGCGGAAGCACAGATACGCAGTATTTT
TRBD1	TRBV6-6	few	TRBJ2-1	CASSYGTGGFDEQFF	TGTGCCAGCAGTTACGGGACAGGGGGCTTCGATGAGCAGTTCTTC
NA	TRBV28	NA	TRBJ2-7	CASSGPEGVANEQYF	TGTGCCAGCAGCGGCCCCGAGGGGGTAGCGAACGAGCAGTACTTC
TRBD1	TRBV5-1	NA	TRBJ2-7	CASSLVTGGSEQYF	TGCGCCAGCAGCTTGGTGACAGGGGGTTCAGAGCAGTACTTC
NA	TRBV7-7	once	TRBJ2-5	CASSLGRAAQETQYF	TGTGCTAGCAGCTTAGGGCGGGCCGCCCAAGAGACCCAGTACTTC